These T cell receptor beta chains were read from a single sample in a study of CD8 T cells in Susac syndrome. TCRdb analysed the immunoSEQ multiplex PCR reads with MiXCR anew, one entry per CDR3 protein. The sample holds roughly 200,000 distinct CDR3 sequences, around 95% seen once. Sequenced sample: CD4+ T cells from PBMCs. These receptors were collected from a human donor in good health. Both conserved end residues are part of each CDR3. A D gene is named only where the DNA matches it firmly. For some rows the clone size is stated as once, few or many, or as a class when expanded; others skip it.

J gene	clone size	V gene	D gene	CDR3 DNA	CDR3 protein
TRBJ2-5	-	TRBV7-2	TRBD2	TGTGCCAGCAGTTTTGACGGGGGGGCCCCAGAGACCCAGTACTTC	CASSFDGGAPETQYF
TRBJ2-7	-	TRBV29-1	-	TGCAGCGTAACTGGGCCGAGCTCCTACGAGCAGTACTTC	CSVTGPSSYEQYF
TRBJ1-2	once	TRBV28	TRBD1	TGTGCCAGCAGAACACAGGGGGACTACTATGGCTACACCTTC	CASRTQGDYYGYTF
TRBJ1-1	-	TRBV29-1	-	TGCAGCGTTGCCGTATTGAACACTGAAGCTTTCTTT	CSVAVLNTEAFF
TRBJ1-2	-	TRBV20-1	TRBD1	TGCAGTGCGATCAGTACCAGGGGGCTCTATGGCTACACCTTC	CSAISTRGLYGYTF
TRBJ2-2	-	TRBV4-1	TRBD1	TGCGCCAGCATGATGGGACCGGGACAGACTCGCCGGGAGCTGTTTTTT	CASMMGPGQTRRELFF
TRBJ1-1	-	TRBV6-1	-	TGTGCCAGCAGTCTAAACATGAACACTGAAGCTTTCTTT	CASSLNMNTEAFF
TRBJ2-7	-	TRBV12-3/TRBV12-4	-	TGTGCCAGCAGCGAAGCGATTGACCTTGACTTC	CASSEAIDLDF
TRBJ1-6	-	TRBV4-3	-	TGCGCCAGCAGCCGAGGGAACGATAATTCACCCCTCCACTTT	CASSRGNDNSPLHF
TRBJ1-2	once	TRBV20-1	-	TGCAGTGGTAGCGGAGTCGGTAACCGGGGGGGCTACACCTTC	CSGSGVGNRGGYTF
TRBJ2-3	-	TRBV12-3/TRBV12-4	-	TGTGCCAGCACCCTCCCCGGGGGCACAGATACGCAGTATTTT	CASTLPGGTDTQYF
TRBJ2-7	-	TRBV3-1	-	TGTGCCAGCAGCCGGGGGAAGAGCGAGCAGTACTTC	CASSRGKSEQYF
TRBJ1-5	-	TRBV20-1	-	TGCAGTGCCCAGCCAGGGGATACGCCCCAGCATTTT	CSAQPGDTPQHF
TRBJ2-6	-	TRBV20-1	-	TGCAGTGCCCCTGTGGGGGTAAAGGGCGGGAAGTCTGGGGCCAACGTCCTGACTTTC	CSAPVGVKGGKSGANVLTF
TRBJ2-6	-	TRBV14	-	TGTGCCAGCAGTGGGGGCGGGCGGCGGTCTGGGGCCAACGTCCTGACTTTC	CASSGGGRRSGANVLTF
TRBJ1-1	-	TRBV12-3/TRBV12-4	-	TGTGCCAGCAGTTTACTCGGCTCTGGGGAAGCTTTCTTT	CASSLLGSGEAFF
TRBJ2-1	-	TRBV20-1	TRBD2	TGCAGTGCCGAAAGGGGACTAGCGGGCGCCCCGGGGAAGTTCTTC	CSAERGLAGAPGKFF
TRBJ2-6	-	TRBV11-2	TRBD1	TGTGCCAGCAGCCGTTCGGCAGGGGGCAACTCTGGGGCCAACGTCCTGACTTTC	CASSRSAGGNSGANVLTF
TRBJ2-3	-	TRBV29-1	-	TGCAGCGTTAGGTCGGATACGCAGTATTTT	CSVRSDTQYF
TRBJ1-2	once	TRBV24-1	TRBD1	TGTGCCACCAGTGGGGGACAGCTTAATGGCTACACCTTC	CATSGGQLNGYTF
TRBJ2-1	-	TRBV9	TRBD2	TGTGCCAGCAGCCAGGAACTAGCGGCCTACAATGAGCAGTTCTTC	CASSQELAAYNEQFF
TRBJ2-1	-	TRBV9	TRBD2	TGTGCCAGCAGCGTATTAGGGACTGGCGGGAGGAATGAGCAGTTCTTC	CASSVLGTGGRNEQFF